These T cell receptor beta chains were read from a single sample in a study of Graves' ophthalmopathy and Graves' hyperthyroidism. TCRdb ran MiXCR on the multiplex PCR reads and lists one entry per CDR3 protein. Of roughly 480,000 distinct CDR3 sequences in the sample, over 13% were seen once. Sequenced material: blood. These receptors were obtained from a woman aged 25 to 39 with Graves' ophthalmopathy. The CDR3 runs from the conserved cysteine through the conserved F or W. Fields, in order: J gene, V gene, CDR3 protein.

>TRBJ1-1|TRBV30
CAWRGVQRQGGTEAFF
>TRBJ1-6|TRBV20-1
CSALSAGAIYNSPLHF
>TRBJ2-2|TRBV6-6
CASSVIRVNGELFF
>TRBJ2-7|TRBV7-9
CASSRGVGDPYEQYF
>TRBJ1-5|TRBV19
CASKSGTGGYRNQPQHF
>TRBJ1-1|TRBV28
CASSFLGSNTEAFF
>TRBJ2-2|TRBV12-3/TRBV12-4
CASSFGGIPGELFF
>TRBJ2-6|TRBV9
CASSVVGGAAGANVLTF
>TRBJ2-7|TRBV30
CAWSVQLTYEQYF
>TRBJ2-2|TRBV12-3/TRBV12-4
CASSLRGSDGELFF
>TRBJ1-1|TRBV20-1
CSARLPGQGGNTEAFF
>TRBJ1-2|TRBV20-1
CSARDGSGTYGYTF
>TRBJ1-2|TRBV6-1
CASSEEGTGGYGYTF
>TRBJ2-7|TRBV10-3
CAISLQGTEQYF
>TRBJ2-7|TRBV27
CASSQTNRRDEQYF
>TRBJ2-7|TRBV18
CASSPTSGGSYEQCF
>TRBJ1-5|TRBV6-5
CASSYSGGDQPQHF
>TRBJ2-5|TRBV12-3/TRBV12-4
CASRRDRGSGETQYF
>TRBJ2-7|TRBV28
CASSLAWGASGGESYEQYF
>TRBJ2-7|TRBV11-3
CASRTDSNSYEQYF
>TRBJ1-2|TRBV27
CATKTGLRGYTF
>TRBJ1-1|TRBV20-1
CSASLQGLLKAFF
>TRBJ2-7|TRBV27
CASSKHPGTGVGEQYF
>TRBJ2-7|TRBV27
CASSFSTGSYEQYF